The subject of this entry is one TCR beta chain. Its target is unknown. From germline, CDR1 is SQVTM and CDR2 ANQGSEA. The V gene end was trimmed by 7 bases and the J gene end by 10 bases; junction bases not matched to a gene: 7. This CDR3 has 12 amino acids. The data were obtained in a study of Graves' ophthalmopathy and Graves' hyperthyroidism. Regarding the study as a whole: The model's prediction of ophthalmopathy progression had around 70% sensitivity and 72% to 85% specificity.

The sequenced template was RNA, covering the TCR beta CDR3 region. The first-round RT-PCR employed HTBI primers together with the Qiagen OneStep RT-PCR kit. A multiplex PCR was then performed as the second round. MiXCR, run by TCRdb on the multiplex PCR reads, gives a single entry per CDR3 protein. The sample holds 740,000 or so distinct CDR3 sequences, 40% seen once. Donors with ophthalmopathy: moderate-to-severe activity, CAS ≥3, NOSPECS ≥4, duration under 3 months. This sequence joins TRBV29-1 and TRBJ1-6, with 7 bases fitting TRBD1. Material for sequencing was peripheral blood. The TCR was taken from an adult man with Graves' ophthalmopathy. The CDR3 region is CSARDRGSPLHF. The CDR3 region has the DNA TGCAGCGCTCGGGACAGAGGGTCACCCCTCCACTTT.